Given below is one T cell receptor beta chain in context. The target of this receptor is not known. The sample holds no much larger clone one base away, and base qualities are not on file. The data belong to a study of radiation and T cells in renal cell carcinoma (dated by TCRdb to the early 2020s). Regarding the study in general: A total of 50 to 60 samples underwent TCR beta sequencing, made up of approximately 26 tumors and roughly 27 peripheral blood samples. The final blood draw took place at 4 weeks after radiation, the same time as nephrectomy. Across all 50 or so samples, 3.5 million to 4.5 million unique CDR3 nucleotide sequences encoding around 2,500,000 unique CDR3 amino acid sequences were identified. Paper-wide results and their limitations: An increase in top tumor clonotypes in blood was observed from baseline to 2 weeks post-radiation, followed by contraction by 4 weeks, which was taken to suggest transient expansion of tumor-resident clones. Effects of radiation dose or scheduling on the TCR repertoire could not be addressed with the single-armed trial design. Because pretreatment tumor biopsies were not available, the baseline intratumoral presence of clonotypes could not be determined. Tracking of blood repertoire dynamics stopped at three to five weeks after treatment, with no follow-up past that point.

Including cysteine and phenylalanine, the CDR3 has 13 amino acids. The DNA shown is the 39-base CDR3, in frame from base 1. From the germline V gene (reference sequence), CDR1 is LNHDA and CDR2 is SQIVND. A distance of 9 bases separates the germline ends of V and J, which lose 5 bases and 5 bases respectively. TCR beta libraries were generated from genomic DNA with the immunoSEQ kit, following the manufacturer's recommendations. Library preparation used a first multiplex PCR with proprietary primers, then a second PCR adding unique barcodes, with bead cleanups after each round. Each sample batch included a kit-provided positive control reaction and a negative control reaction. The final libraries were assessed on an Agilent 4200 TapeStation D1000 ScreenTape, pooled by volume, and quantified by qPCR. Sequencing was performed on an Illumina NextSeq500 with a MidOutput 150-cycle cartridge, and 156 Read1 and 15 Index1 cycles were run with kit custom primers. The pooled library was loaded at about 0.96 pM, and approximately 20% PhiX control was spiked in. In the original analysis: Vendor-processed data were analyzed in R, with a clonotype defined as all T cells sharing the same CDR3 nucleotide sequence. For clone abundance analyses, frequencies were normalized to the 10,000 most abundant clones in each sample. Public T cell clones, which averaged fewer than five per sample, were excluded before analysis. An abundance difference of at least 32-fold between compartments was the criterion for calling clonotypes tumor-enriched or baseline blood-enriched. A beta-binomial differential abundance model was applied to find clonotypes that expanded or contracted between blood time points. Similarity between tumor and blood repertoires was quantified using the Baroni-Urbani and Buser coefficient, and groups were compared with two-tailed Wilcoxon tests in R. This immuneACCESS table, as held by TCRdb, lists in-frame sequences with V and J called but not all clones. Of the missing ones, under half trace to an unresolved V gene in checked studies; the others have no known cause. V, J and clone size derive from that table, while D and trimming were established from the DNA sequence. The sample has around 180,000 clones on record, around 89% of them singletons. The top ten clonotypes cover approximately 10% of the sample.

The sample's time point, from its label and the paper: blood 4 weeks post-SBRT, at nephrectomy. What the treatment or condition label conveys for this sample: 15 Gy SBRT to primary tumor, nephrectomy 4 weeks later. Samples were obtained from a clinical trial, in which 15 Gy stereotactic body radiation therapy was delivered to primary renal cell carcinomas and nephrectomy was performed 4 weeks later. To track tumor-enriched clonotypes, serial peripheral blood was sampled from radiation-treated patients at baseline and at 2 weeks and 4 weeks after SBRT. Renal cell carcinoma with clear cell pathology was present in all patients. The QIAamp DNA Blood Mini Kit (Qiagen) was used to prepare genomic DNA for TCR sequencing. The analyses included only samples that passed all quality control checks.

Sample: blood, taken from a patient whose treatment included radiotherapy and nephrectomy. Here the chain combines TRBV19 and TRBJ1-4; the D region possibly corresponds to TRBD1 (5 bases align). This sequence originates from a woman aged 50 to 60 with renal cell carcinoma. The CDR3 has the sequence CASSPRENEKLFF. The sequence in DNA is TGTGCCAGTAGTCCCAGGGAGAATGAAAAACTGTTTTTT.